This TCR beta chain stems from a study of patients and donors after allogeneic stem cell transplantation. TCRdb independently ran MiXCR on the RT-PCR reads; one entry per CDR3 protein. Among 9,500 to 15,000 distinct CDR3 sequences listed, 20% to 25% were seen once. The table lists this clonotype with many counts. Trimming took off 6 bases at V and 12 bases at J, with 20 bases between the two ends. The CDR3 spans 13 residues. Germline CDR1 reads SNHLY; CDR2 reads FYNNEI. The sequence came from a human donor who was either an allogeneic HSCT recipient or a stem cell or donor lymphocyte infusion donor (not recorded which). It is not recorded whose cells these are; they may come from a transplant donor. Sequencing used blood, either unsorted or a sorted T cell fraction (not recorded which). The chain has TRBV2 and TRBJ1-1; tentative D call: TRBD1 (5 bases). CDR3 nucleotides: TGTGCCAGCAGGCAGACGGACGGGGGAGCGCCTTTCTTT. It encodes CASRQTDGGAPFF.